This TCR beta chain derives from a study of CD8 T cells in ankylosing spondylitis. Study findings and constraints: Disease-linked clones displayed a CD8+ phenotype and appeared relatively rarely in peripheral blood. Past studies reported some motif variants in reactive arthritis synovial fluid and blood. Matched ankylosing spondylitis synovial fluid reportedly showed significant enrichment of disease-linked clones. Ankylosing spondylitis blood appeared to carry a characteristic TCR beta motif of roughly eight highly homologous variants.

The germline CDR1 and CDR2 sequences are DFQATT and SNEGSKA (reference sequence). Trimming took 1 base from V and 7 from J, leaving 17 bases between them. The CDR3 length is 16 residues. This clonotype showed up just a few times. Its specificity is unknown. Making use of molecular barcodes, quantitative 5'-RACE generated TCR beta libraries. TCRdb independently ran MiXCR on the 5' RACE reads; one entry per CDR3 protein. The table shows 300,000 to 400,000 distinct CDR3 sequences, with around 22% occurring only once. The source of this sequence is a male donor with ankylosing spondylitis. This chain joins TRBV20-1 and TRBJ1-6; D gene unclear. The sample consisted of blood, either unsorted or a sorted T cell fraction (not recorded which). For the CDR3, the DNA is TGCAGTGCTAGAGCTTTCGGGGTCCCCGGGAATTCACCCCTCCACTTT. Translation: CSARAFGVPGNSPLHF.